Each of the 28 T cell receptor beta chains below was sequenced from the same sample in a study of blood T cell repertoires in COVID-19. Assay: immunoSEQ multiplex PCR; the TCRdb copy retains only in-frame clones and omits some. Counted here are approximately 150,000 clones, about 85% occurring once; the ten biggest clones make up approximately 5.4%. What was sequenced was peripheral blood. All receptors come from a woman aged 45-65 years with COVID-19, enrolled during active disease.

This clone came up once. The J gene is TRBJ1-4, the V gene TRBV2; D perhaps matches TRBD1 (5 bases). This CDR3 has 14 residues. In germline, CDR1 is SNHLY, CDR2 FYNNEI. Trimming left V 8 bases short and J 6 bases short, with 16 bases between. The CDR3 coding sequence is TGTGCCAGCGGGGGGGTTCGGGTAGATGAAAAACTGTTTTTT. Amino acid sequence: CASGGVRVDEKLFF.

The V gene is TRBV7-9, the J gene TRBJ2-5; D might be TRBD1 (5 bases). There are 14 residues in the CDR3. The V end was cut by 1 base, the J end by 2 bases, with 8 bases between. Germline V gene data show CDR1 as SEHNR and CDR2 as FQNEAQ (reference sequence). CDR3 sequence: CASSLGTNQETQYF. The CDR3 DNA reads TGTGCCAGCAGCTTAGGGACAAATCAAGAGACCCAGTACTTC.

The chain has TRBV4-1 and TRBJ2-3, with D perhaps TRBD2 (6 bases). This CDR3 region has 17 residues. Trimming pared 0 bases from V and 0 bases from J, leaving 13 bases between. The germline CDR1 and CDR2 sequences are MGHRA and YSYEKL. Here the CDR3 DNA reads TGCGCCAGCAGCCAAGAGTATGGCGGGGCTAGCACAGATACGCAGTATTTT. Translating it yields CASSQEYGGASTDTQYF.

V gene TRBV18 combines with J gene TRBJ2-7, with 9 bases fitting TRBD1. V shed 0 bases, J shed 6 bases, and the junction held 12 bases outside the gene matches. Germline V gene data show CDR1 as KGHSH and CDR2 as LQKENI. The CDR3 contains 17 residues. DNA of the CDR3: TGTGCCAGCTCACCACCAATGGGACAGGGCATCGGTGGCGAGCAGTACTTC. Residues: CASSPPMGQGIGGEQYF.

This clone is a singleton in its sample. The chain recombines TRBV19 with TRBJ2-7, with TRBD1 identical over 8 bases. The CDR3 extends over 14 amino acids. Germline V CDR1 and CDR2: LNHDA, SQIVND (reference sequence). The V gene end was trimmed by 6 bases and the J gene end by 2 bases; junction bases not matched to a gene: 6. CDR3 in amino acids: CASSPTGVAYEQYF. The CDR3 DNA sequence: TGTGCCAGTAGCCCGACAGGGGTAGCCTACGAGCAGTACTTC.

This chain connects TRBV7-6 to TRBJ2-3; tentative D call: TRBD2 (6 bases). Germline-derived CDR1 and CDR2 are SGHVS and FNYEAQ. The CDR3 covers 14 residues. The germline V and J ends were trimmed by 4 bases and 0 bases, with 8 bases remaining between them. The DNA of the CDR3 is TGTGCCAGCAGCTACGGGGGTAGCACAGATACGCAGTATTTT. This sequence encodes CASSYGGSTDTQYF.

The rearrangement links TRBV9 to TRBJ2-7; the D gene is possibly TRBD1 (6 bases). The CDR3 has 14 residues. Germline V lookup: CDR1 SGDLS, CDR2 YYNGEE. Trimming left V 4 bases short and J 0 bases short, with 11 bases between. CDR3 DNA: TGTGCCAGCAGCTTAGGACAGAGCTCCTACGAGCAGTACTTC. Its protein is CASSLGQSSYEQYF.

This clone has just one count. CDR3 protein: CASSLDSLAGGQTGELFF. The CDR3 DNA reads TGTGCCAGCAGCTTAGATAGCCTAGCGGGGGGGCAAACCGGGGAGCTGTTTTTT. The chain carries TRBV7-6 and TRBJ2-2; TRBD2 aligns across 12 bases. V was clipped by 1 base and J by 5 bases; unmatched bases: 8. The CDR3 is made up of 18 amino acids. Germline V gives CDR1 SGHVS, CDR2 FNYEAQ.

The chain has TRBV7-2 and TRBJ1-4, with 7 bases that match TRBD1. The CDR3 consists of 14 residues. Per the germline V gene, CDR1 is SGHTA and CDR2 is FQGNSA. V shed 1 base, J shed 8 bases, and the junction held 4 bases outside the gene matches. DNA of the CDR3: TGTGCCAGCAGCTTAGGGGTGACAGGGGAAAAACTGTTTTTT. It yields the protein CASSLGVTGEKLFF.

This CDR3 reads CASGLVLRGGTYEQYF. The CDR3 nucleotides are TGTGCTAGTGGTTTGGTATTGAGAGGGGGCACCTACGAGCAGTACTTC. This chain connects TRBV12-5 to TRBJ2-7; 7 nucleotides align to TRBD1. CDR3 size: 16 residues. The germline CDR1 and CDR2 sequences are LGHNT and FRNRAP. The V segment lost 0 bases and the J segment 2 bases; nucleotides outside the gene matches: 7.

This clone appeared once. The CDR3 bases are TGTGCCAGCAGTGAAACCGGTCAGCCCCAGCATTTT. Translating it yields CASSETGQPQHF. This chain connects TRBV2 to TRBJ1-5; unclear D gene. This CDR3 comprises 12 residues. Germline V gene lookup returns CDR1 SNHLY and CDR2 FYNNEI. V lost 2 bases, J lost 6 bases, and 5 bases lay in between.

The CDR3 spells CASRSLTGGTDTQYF. The CDR3 DNA follows: TGTGCCAGCAGATCTTTAACGGGGGGCACAGATACGCAGTATTTT. The chain combines TRBV6-5 with TRBJ2-3, with D maybe TRBD2 (6 bases). The CDR3 runs 15 residues. Germline-derived CDR1 and CDR2 are MNHEY and SVGAGI. V lost 6 bases and J 1 base, leaving 14 bases between the germline ends.

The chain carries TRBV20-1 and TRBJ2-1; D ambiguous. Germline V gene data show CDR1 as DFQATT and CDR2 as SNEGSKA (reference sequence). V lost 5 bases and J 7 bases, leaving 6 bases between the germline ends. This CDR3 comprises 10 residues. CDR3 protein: CSALDNEQFF. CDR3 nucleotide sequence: TGCAGTGCTTTAGATAATGAGCAGTTCTTC.

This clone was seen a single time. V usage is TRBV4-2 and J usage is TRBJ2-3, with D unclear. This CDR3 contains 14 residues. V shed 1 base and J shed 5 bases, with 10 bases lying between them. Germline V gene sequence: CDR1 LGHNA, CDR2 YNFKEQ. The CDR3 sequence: CASSQVGAEDTQYF. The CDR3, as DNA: TGTGCCAGCAGCCAAGTGGGTGCGGAAGATACGCAGTATTTT.

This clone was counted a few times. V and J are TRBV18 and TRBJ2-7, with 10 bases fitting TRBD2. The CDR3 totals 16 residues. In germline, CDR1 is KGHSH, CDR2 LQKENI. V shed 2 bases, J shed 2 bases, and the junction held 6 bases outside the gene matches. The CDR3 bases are TGTGCCAGCTCACCATTAGCGGGGGGAAGAACCTACGAGCAGTACTTC. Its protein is CASSPLAGGRTYEQYF.

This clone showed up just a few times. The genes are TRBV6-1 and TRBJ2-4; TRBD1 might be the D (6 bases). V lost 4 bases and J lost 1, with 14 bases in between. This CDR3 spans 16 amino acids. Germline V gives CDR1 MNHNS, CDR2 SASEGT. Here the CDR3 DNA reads TGTGCCAGCAGTGGTCGACAGGTATCGGCCAAAAACATTCAGTACTTC. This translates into CASSGRQVSAKNIQYF.

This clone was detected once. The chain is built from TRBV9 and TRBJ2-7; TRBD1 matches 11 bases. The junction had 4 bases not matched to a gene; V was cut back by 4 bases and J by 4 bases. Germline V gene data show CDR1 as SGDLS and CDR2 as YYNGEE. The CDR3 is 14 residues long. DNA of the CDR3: TGTGCCAGCAGCCCAGGACAGGGGGCGTACGAGCAGTACTTC. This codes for CASSPGQGAYEQYF.

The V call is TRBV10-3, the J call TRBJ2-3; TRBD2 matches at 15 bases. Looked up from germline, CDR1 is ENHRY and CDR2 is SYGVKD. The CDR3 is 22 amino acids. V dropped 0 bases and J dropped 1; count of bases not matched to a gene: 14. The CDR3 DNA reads TGTGCCATCAGTGAGTCGATTGCACTCGGACTAGCGGGGGGGCCCGGCACAGATACGCAGTATTTT. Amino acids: CAISESIALGLAGGPGTDTQYF.

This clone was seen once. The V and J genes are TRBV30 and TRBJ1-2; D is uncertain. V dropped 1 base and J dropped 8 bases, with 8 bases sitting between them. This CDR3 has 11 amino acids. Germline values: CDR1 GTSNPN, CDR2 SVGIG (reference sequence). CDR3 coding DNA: TGTGCCTGGAGTGGAACGAGCGGCTACACCTTC. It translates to CAWSGTSGYTF. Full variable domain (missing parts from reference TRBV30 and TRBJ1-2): SQTIHQWPATLVQPVGSPLSLECTVEGTSNPNLYWYRQAAGRGLQLLFYSVGIGQISSEVPQNLSASRPQDRQFILSSKKLLLSDSGFYLCAWSGTSGYTFGSGTRLTVV.

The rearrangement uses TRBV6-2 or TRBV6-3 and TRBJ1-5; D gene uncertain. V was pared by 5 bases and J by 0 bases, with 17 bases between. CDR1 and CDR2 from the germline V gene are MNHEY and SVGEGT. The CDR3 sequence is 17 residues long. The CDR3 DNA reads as TGTGCCAGCAGTAGCACCCCCGGGAGCCATAGCAATCAGCCCCAGCATTTT. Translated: CASSSTPGSHSNQPQHF.

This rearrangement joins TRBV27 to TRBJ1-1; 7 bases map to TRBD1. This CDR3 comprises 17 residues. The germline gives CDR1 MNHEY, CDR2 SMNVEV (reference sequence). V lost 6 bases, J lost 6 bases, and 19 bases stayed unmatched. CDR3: CASRFTGVVVGMAEAFF. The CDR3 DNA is TGTGCCAGCAGATTTACAGGGGTGGTTGTGGGAATGGCTGAAGCTTTCTTT.

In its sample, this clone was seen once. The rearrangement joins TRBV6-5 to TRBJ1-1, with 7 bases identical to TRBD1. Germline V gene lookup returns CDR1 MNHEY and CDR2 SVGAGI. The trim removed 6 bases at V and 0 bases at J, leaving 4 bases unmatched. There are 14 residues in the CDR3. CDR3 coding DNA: TGTGCCAGCAGCGACAGGGACATGAACACTGAAGCTTTCTTT. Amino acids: CASSDRDMNTEAFF.

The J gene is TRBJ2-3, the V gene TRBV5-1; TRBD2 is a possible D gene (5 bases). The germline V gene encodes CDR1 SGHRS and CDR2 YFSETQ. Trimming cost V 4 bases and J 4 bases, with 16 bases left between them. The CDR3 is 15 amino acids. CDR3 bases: TGCGCCAGCAGCGCCGGGATTACGTTCTCAGATACGCAGTATTTT. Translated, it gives CASSAGITFSDTQYF.

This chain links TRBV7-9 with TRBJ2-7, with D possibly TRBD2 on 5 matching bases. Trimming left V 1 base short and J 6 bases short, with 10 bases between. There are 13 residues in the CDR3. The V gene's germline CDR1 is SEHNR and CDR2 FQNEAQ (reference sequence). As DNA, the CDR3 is TGTGCCAGCAGCTTAGGCCCTAGCATCGAGCAGTACTTC. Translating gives CASSLGPSIEQYF.

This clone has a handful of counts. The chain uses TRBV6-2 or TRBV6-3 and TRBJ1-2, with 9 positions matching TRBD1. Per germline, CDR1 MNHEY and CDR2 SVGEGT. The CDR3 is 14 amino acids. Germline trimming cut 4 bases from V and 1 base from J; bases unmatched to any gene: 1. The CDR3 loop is CASSSGQGNYGYTF. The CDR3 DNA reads TGTGCCAGCAGTTCGGGACAGGGTAACTATGGCTACACCTTC.

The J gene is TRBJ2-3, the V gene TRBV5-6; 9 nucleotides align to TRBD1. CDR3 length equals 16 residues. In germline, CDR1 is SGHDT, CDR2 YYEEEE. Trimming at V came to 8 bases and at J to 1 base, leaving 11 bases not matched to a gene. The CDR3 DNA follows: TGTGCCAGAGGGGGGACAGGGCCTAAGGGCACAGATACGCAGTATTTT. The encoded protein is CARGGTGPKGTDTQYF.

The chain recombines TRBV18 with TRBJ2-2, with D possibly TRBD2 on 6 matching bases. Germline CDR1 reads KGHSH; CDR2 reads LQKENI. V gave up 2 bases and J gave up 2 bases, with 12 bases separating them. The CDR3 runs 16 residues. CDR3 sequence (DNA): TGTGCCAGCTCACCAACCGGGAGCGGAAACACCGGGGAGCTGTTTTTT. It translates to CASSPTGSGNTGELFF. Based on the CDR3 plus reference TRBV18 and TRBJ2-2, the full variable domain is NAGVMQNPRHLVRRRGQEARLRCSPMKGHSHVYWYRQLPEEGLKFMVYLQKENIIDESGMPKERFSAEFPKEGPSILRIQQVVRGDSAAYFCASSPTGSGNTGELFFGEGSRLTVL.

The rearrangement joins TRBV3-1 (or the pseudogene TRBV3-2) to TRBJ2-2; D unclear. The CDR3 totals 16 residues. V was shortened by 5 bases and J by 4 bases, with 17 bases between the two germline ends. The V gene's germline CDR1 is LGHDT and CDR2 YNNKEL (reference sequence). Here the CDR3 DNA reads TGTGCCAGCAGCAAAGCACTCCTGCCGGGCACCGGGGAGCTGTTTTTT. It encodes CASSKALLPGTGELFF.